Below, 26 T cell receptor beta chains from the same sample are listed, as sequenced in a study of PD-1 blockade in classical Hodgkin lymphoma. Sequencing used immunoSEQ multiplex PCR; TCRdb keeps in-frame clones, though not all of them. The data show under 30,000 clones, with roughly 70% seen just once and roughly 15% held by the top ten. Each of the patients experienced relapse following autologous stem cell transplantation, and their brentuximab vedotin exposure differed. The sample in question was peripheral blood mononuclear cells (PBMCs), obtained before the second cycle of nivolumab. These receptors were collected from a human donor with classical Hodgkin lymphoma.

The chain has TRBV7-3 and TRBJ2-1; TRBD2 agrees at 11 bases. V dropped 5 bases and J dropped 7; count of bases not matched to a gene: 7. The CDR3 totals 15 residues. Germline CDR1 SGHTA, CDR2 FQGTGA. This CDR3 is CASSASSGGSNEQFF. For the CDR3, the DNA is TGTGCCAGCAGCGCGTCTAGCGGGGGGAGTAATGAGCAGTTCTTC.

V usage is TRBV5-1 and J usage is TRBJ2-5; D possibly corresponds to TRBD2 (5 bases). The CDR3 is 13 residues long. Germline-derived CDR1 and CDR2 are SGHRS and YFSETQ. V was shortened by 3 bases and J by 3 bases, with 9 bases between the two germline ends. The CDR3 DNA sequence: TGCGCCAGCAGCTCCGAGGGTAAAGAGACCCAGTACTTC. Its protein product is CASSSEGKETQYF.

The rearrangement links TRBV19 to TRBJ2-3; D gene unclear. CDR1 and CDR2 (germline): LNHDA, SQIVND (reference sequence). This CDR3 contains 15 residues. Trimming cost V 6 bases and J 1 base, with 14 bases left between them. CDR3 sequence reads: CASSHPWRGTDTQYF. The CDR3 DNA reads TGTGCCAGTAGCCACCCCTGGCGAGGCACAGATACGCAGTATTTT. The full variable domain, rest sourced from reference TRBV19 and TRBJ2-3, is DGGITQSPKYLFRKEGQNVTLSCEQNLNHDAMYWYRQDPGQGLRLIYYSQIVNDFQKGDIAEGYSVSREKKESFPLTVTSAQKNPTAFYLCASSHPWRGTDTQYFGPGTRLTVL.

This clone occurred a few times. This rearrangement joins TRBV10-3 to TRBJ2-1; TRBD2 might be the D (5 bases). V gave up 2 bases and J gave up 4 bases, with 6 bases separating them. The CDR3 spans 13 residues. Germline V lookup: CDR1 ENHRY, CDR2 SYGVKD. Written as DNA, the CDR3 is TGTGCCATCAGTGAGGGCGGGTACAATGAGCAGTTCTTC. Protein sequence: CAISEGGYNEQFF.

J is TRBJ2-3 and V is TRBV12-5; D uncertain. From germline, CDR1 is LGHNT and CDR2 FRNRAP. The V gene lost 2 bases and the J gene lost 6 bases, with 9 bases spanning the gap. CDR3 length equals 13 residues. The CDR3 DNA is TGTGCTAGTGGTTTGTCACCCGTCGATACGCAGTATTTT. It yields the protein CASGLSPVDTQYF.

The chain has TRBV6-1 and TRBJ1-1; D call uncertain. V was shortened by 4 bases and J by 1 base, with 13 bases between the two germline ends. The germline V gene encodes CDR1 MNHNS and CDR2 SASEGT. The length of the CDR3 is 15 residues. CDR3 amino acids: CASSVLIRANTEAFF. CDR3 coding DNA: TGTGCCAGCAGTGTTCTTATTCGGGCGAACACTGAAGCTTTCTTT.

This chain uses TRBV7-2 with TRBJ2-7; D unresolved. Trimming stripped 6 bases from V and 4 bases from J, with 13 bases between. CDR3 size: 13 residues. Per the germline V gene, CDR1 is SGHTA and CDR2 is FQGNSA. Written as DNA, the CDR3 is TGTGCCAGCAGTCTGGGGAATTCGTACGAGCAGTACTTC. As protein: CASSLGNSYEQYF.

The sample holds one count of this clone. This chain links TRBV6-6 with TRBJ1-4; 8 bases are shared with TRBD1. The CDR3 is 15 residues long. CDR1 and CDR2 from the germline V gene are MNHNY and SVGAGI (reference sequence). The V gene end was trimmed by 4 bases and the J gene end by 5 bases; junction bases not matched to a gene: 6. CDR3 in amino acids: CASSWRQGTNEKLFF. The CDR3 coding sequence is TGTGCCAGCAGTTGGCGACAGGGGACGAATGAAAAACTGTTTTTT.

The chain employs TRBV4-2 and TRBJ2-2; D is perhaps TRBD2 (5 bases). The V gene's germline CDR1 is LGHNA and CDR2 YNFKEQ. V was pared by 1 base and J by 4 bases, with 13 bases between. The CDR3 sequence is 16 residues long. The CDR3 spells CASSQGFGVGTGELFF. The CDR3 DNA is TGTGCCAGCAGCCAAGGTTTCGGGGTCGGCACCGGGGAGCTGTTTTTT.

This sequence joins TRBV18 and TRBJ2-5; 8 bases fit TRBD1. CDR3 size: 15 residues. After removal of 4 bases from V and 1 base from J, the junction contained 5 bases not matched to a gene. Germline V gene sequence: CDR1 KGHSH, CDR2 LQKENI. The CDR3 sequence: CASSQNRGTQETQYF. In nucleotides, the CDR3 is TGTGCCAGCTCACAAAACAGGGGGACCCAAGAGACCCAGTACTTC.

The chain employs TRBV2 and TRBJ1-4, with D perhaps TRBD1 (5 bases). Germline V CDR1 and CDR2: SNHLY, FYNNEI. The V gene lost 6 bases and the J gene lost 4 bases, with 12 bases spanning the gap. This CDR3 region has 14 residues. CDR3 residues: CASRPTGSNEKLFF. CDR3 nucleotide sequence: TGTGCCAGCAGACCCACAGGAAGTAATGAAAAACTGTTTTTT.

CDR3 residues: CASSQARDSHYEQYF. CDR3 in DNA: TGCGCCAGCAGCCAAGCCCGGGACAGCCACTACGAGCAGTACTTC. The V gene is TRBV4-1, the J gene TRBJ2-7; 7 nucleotides agree with TRBD1. Germline V lookup: CDR1 MGHRA, CDR2 YSYEKL. J was trimmed by 3 bases and V by 1 base; bases with no gene match: 6. This CDR3 has 15 residues.

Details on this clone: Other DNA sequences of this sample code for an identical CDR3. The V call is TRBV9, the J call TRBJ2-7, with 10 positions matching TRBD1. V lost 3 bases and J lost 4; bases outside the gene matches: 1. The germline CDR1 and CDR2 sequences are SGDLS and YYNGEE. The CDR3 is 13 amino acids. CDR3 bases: TGTGCCAGCAGCGGACAGGGGGCGTACGAGCAGTACTTC. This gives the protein CASSGQGAYEQYF.

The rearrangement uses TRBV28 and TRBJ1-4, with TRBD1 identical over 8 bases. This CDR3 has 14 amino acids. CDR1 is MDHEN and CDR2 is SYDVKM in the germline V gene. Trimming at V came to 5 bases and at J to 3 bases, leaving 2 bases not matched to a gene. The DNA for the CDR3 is TGTGCCAGCAGTCTACAGGGGGCTAATGAAAAACTGTTTTTT. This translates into CASSLQGANEKLFF.

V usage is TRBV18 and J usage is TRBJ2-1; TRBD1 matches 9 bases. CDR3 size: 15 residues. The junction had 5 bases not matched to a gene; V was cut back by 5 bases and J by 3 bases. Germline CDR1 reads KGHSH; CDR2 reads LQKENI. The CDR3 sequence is CASSIRDRVYNEQFF. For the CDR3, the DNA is TGTGCCAGCTCAATCCGGGACAGGGTCTACAATGAGCAGTTCTTC.

CDR3 residues: CASSVRDGNTDTQYF. DNA of the CDR3: TGTGCCAGCAGCGTAAGGGACGGGAACACAGATACGCAGTATTTT. The chain has TRBV9 and TRBJ2-3, with D perhaps TRBD1 or TRBD2 (5 bases each). V was trimmed by 1 base and J by 2 bases, leaving 11 bases between them. This CDR3 spans 15 amino acids. Germline V gene lookup returns CDR1 SGDLS and CDR2 YYNGEE.

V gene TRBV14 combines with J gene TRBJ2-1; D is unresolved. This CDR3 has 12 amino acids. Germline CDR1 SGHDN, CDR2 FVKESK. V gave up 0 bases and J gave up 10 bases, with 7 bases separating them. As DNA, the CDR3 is TGTGCCAGCAGCCAAGATTCATCCGAGCAGTTCTTC. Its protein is CASSQDSSEQFF.

The CDR3 bases are TGTGCCAGCAGCTCCGACAGCCATAGCAATCAGCCCCAGCATTTT. Translated: CASSSDSHSNQPQHF. The gene calls are TRBV7-2 and TRBJ1-5; D possibly corresponds to TRBD1 (5 bases). Germline CDR1 is SGHTA and CDR2 is FQGNSA. The CDR3 has 15 residues. Trimming cost V 4 bases and J 0 bases, with 10 bases left between them.

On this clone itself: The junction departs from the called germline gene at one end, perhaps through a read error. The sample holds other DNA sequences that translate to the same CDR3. The CDR3 loop is CASSPQGGQSNEKLFF. Written as DNA, the CDR3 is TGCGCCAGCAGCCCTCAAGGGGGACAGAGTAATGAAAAACTGTTTTTT. The chain employs TRBV11-2 and TRBJ1-4; TRBD1 matches 7 bases. The CDR3 spans 16 residues. CDR1 and CDR2 from the germline V gene are SGHAT and FQNNGV.

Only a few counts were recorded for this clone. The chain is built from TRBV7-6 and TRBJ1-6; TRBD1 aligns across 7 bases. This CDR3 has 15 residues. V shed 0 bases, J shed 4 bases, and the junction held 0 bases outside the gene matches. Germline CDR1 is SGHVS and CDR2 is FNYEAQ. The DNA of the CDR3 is TGTGCCAGCAGCTTAGCGGGACAGTATAATTCACCCCTCCACTTT. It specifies CASSLAGQYNSPLHF.

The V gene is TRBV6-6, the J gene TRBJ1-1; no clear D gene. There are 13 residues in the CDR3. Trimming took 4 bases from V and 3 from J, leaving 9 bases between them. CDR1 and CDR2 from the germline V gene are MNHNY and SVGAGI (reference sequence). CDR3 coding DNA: TGTGCCAGCAGTTCACACCGGGACACTGAAGCTTTCTTT. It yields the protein CASSSHRDTEAFF.

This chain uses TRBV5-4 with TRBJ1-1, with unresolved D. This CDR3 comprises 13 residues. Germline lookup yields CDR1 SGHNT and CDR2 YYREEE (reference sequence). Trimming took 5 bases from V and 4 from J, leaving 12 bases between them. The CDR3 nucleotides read TGTGCCAGCAGTCGAGCCGAGGCCACTGAAGCTTTCTTT. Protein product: CASSRAEATEAFF.

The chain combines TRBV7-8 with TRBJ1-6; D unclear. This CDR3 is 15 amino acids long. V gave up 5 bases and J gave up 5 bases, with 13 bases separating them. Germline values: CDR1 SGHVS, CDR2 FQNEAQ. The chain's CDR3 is CASSRLRIDNSPLHF. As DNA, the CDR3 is TGTGCCAGCAGCCGACTCCGTATAGATAATTCACCCCTCCACTTT.

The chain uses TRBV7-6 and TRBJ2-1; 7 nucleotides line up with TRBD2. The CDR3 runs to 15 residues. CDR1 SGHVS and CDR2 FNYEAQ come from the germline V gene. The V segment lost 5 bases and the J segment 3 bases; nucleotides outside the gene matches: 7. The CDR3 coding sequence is TGTGCCAGCAGCGTGACTAGCCGATTCTACAATGAGCAGTTCTTC. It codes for CASSVTSRFYNEQFF.

The CDR3 region has the DNA TGTGCCAGCAGCCCTCGGACAGCCCCTCCCTACGAGCAGTACTTC. It codes for CASSPRTAPPYEQYF. The chain is built from TRBV11-2 and TRBJ2-7, with TRBD1 as a possible D gene (6 bases). Germline V gene data show CDR1 as SGHAT and CDR2 as FQNNGV. CDR3 length: 15 amino acids. Trimming left V 5 bases short and J 2 bases short, with 16 bases between.

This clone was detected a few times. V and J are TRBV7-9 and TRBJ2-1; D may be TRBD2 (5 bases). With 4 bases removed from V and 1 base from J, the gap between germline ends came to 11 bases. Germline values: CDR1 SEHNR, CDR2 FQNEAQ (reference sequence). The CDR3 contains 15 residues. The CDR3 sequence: CASSSERKSYNEQFF. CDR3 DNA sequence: TGTGCCAGCAGCTCCGAGCGGAAATCCTACAATGAGCAGTTCTTC.